These 13 T cell receptor beta chains were sequenced from one sample in a study of Tregs in tolerant kidney transplant recipients. Related graft donors supplied nonmyeloablative bone marrow transplants, and mixed chimerism was transient. Method: immunoSEQ multiplex PCR; TCRdb's copy keeps in-frame clones and lacks some. The sample data list 13,000 to 15,000 clones. Material: CD8+ T cells from blood (PBMCs), obtained 6 months after the transplant. The receptors derive from a human patient who received a combined kidney and bone marrow transplant. Some T cells may be the graft donor's.

Comment on this clone: The observed sequence ends 3 residues before the CDR3 terminus, with the missing tail filled in from the germline J gene. V and J are TRBV6-2 or TRBV6-3 and TRBJ2-3, with D tentatively TRBD1 or TRBD2 (5 bases each). Trimming pared 2 bases from V and 5 bases from J, leaving 17 bases between. This CDR3 contains 16 residues. Germline V CDR1 and CDR2: MNHEY, SVGEGT. Incomplete CDR3 DNA: TGTGCCAGCAGTTACGACGTTCTTCGAGGGGAAGATACG. Protein product: CASSYDVLRGEDT. In full, the CDR3 is CASSYDVLRGEDTQYF.

Concerning this clone: The read finishes 3 residues shy of the CDR3 end, and the germline J gene is used to complete it. This chain uses TRBV2 with TRBJ2-5; perhaps TRBD1 as D (6 bases). There are 12 residues in the CDR3. Trimming removed 7 bases at V and 2 bases at J, with 8 bases between. In germline, CDR1 is SNHLY, CDR2 FYNNEI. The CDR3 protein is CASMRGQETQYF. The part of the CDR3 DNA that was read is TGTGCCAGCATGAGGGGGCAAGAGACC. The full variable domain, rest sourced from reference TRBV2 and TRBJ2-5, is EPEVTQTPSHQVTQMGQEVILRCVPISNHLYFYWYRQILGQKVEFLVSFYNNEISEKSEIFDDQFSVERPDGSNFTLKIRSTKLEDSAMYFCASMRGQETQYFGPGTRLLVL.

The sequenced part of the CDR3 DNA is TGCGCCAGCAGCCAAGAGACAGGGAACCTCTACGAG. Its translation is CASSQETGNLYE. The CDR3 in its entirety is CASSQETGNLYEQYF. The chain employs TRBV4-1 and TRBJ2-7, with 7 bases identical to TRBD1. The read terminates 3 residues before the CDR3 end, so the remaining end is supplied by the germline J gene. Germline CDR1 MGHRA, CDR2 YSYEKL. V dropped 0 bases and J dropped 3; count of bases not matched to a gene: 5. The CDR3 is 15 amino acids.

As for this clone: One end of the junction is discordant with germline, which a read error may explain. The CDR3 end lies 3 residues beyond the end of the read and is filled in from the germline J gene. This sample includes further DNA sequences coding for the same CDR3. This chain links TRBV7-6 with TRBJ1-3, with 10 positions matching TRBD1. CDR1 is SGHVS and CDR2 is FNYEAQ in the germline V gene. This CDR3 has 17 amino acids. The sequenced CDR3 bases are TGTGCCAGCAGCTTTCTACCGGGACAGGGGACCACTGACACA. Encoded protein: CASSFLPGQGTTDT. The complete CDR3 sequence is CASSFLPGQGTTDTIYF.

About this clone: The read is 3 residues too short to cover the CDR3 end, so that end is filled in from the germline J gene. The J gene is TRBJ1-1, the V gene TRBV7-6, with D possibly matching TRBD1 (6 bases). V was cut by 5 bases and J by 3 bases, with 16 bases left in between. The length of the CDR3 is 15 residues. CDR1 SGHVS and CDR2 FNYEAQ come from the germline V gene. CDR3 DNA, as far as it was read: TGTGCCAGCAGCCGAGGGGGGGGCAGTCACACTGAA. It specifies CASSRGGGSHTE. The entire CDR3 is CASSRGGGSHTEAFF.

In regard to this clone: The read halts 3 residues ahead of the CDR3 end, with the missing end drawn from the germline J gene. The rearrangement links TRBV6-7 to TRBJ2-7; D remains unclear. TRBV6-7 falls under the ORF class, with uncertain function. Trimming removed 2 bases at V and 2 bases at J, with 13 bases between. The CDR3 is 15 amino acids. CDR3 DNA, as far as it was read: TGTGCCAGCAGTTACGTTTCCACAAGGGCCTACGAG. This translates into CASSYVSTRAYE. The CDR3 in full is CASSYVSTRAYEQYF.

As regards this clone: The CDR3 is cut off 3 residues early in the read; its end comes from the germline J gene. The chain has TRBV5-6 and TRBJ2-5, with D perhaps TRBD2 (5 bases). The ends were cut back, 4 bases at V and 5 bases at J, with 9 bases in the middle. Germline CDR1 is SGHDT and CDR2 is YYEEEE. The CDR3 is 12 residues long. The CDR3 reads CASSGLGETQYF. CDR3 DNA, as far as it was read: TGTGCCAGCAGCGGACTGGGGGAGACC.

On this clone: The DNA ends 3 residues before the CDR3 does, and the rest of the CDR3 is filled in from the germline J gene. The chain employs TRBV10-3 and TRBJ2-2; D is perhaps TRBD2 (5 bases). The V and J ends lost 0 bases and 4 bases respectively, with 9 bases between them. Looked up from germline, CDR1 is ENHRY and CDR2 is SYGVKD. The CDR3 consists of 15 residues. CDR3 DNA, as far as it was read: TGTGCCATCAGTGAGTCCGGGGAAGGCACCGGGGAG. Its protein product is CAISESGEGTGE. The full CDR3 protein is CAISESGEGTGELFF.

The CDR3 loop is CASSILRAEAFF. Incomplete CDR3 DNA: TGTGCCAGCAGCATACTTCGGGCTGAA. V gene TRBV11-2 combines with J gene TRBJ1-1; D is uncertain. The missing CDR3 end, 3 residues past where the read stops, is filled in from the germline J gene. The CDR3 is 12 amino acids. The V gene's germline CDR1 is SGHAT and CDR2 FQNNGV. Trimming cost V 5 bases and J 6 bases, with 10 bases left between them.

Regarding this clone: The CDR3 end falls 3 residues outside the read, so it is completed with the germline J gene. The rearrangement uses TRBV30 and TRBJ1-5; D not resolved. This CDR3 is built from 15 residues. Germline CDR1 is GTSNPN and CDR2 is SVGIG (reference sequence). The sequenced part of the CDR3 DNA is TGTGCCTGGAGTGTCCGAGCGGGATCCACAGATCCC. It is translated as CAWSVRAGSTDP. In full, the CDR3 reads CAWSVRAGSTDPQHF.

In regard to this clone: The CDR3 is cut off 3 residues early in the read; its end comes from the germline J gene. The chain is built from TRBV19 and TRBJ2-7, with TRBD1 as a possible D gene (7 bases). Germline V gives CDR1 LNHDA, CDR2 SQIVND (reference sequence). The CDR3 totals 15 residues. Trimming shortened V by 3 bases and J by 2 bases, and 14 bases separated the two germline ends. CDR3 sequence reads: CASSIGGGNPYEQYF. The CDR3 bases that were read are TGTGCCAGTAGTATTGGAGGGGGCAATCCCTACGAG.

Concerning this clone itself: The observed sequence ends 3 residues before the CDR3 terminus, with the missing tail filled in from the germline J gene. The gene calls are TRBV6-1 and TRBJ2-7; the D is unclear. Per the germline V gene, CDR1 is MNHNS and CDR2 is SASEGT. The CDR3 is 17 residues long. The V gene lost 0 bases and the J gene lost 2 bases, with 17 bases spanning the gap. The CDR3 DNA, read in part, is TGTGCCAGCAGTGAAGCCAGTTGGGCAGCAATTCCCTACGAG. Its translation: CASSEASWAAIPYE. The whole CDR3 reads CASSEASWAAIPYEQYF.

Regarding this clone: The missing CDR3 end, 3 residues past where the read stops, is filled in from the germline J gene. V gene TRBV10-2 combines with J gene TRBJ1-2; D not certain. The CDR3 spans 11 residues. The germline CDR1 and CDR2 sequences are WSHSY and SAAADI. With 10 bases removed from V and 4 bases from J, the gap between germline ends came to 10 bases. The covered CDR3 bases are TGCGCCATCTTCGCGGGCTATGGC. This gives the protein CAIFAGYG. The CDR3 reads in full as CAIFAGYGYTF.